This TCR beta chain was profiled in a study of shared clonotypes between healthy human individuals. The table came from immunoSEQ multiplex PCR; TCRdb's copy has only in-frame clones and leaves some out. This sample has about 2.4 million clones, with over 85% found just once. The germline CDR1 and CDR2 sequences are SGHTA and FQGTGA. V was clipped by 5 bases and J by 2 bases; unmatched bases: 7. This CDR3 has 15 amino acids. A word on this clone: Its matching antigen is unknown.

Regarding the study as a whole: Larger estimated richness was generally recorded for naive subsets relative to memory subsets.

A CD45RA-negative memory subset and a CD45RA+ naive subset were separated from the CD4+ cells. The sample taken for sequencing was naive CD4+ T cells from PBMCs. Regarding subset: CD45RA+ positively selected. The sequence came from a man between 18 and 29 years old in good health. Some clones in this sample may be carry-over from other donors' samples. The rearrangement uses TRBV7-3 and TRBJ1-2, with 8 bases fitting TRBD1. The CDR3 is CASSRLRTGNYGYTF. CDR3 sequence (DNA): TGTGCCAGCAGCCGGCTGAGGACAGGGAACTATGGCTACACCTTC. The full variable domain, its missing parts supplied by reference TRBV7-3 and TRBJ1-2, is GAGVSQTPSNKVTEKGKYVELRCDPISGHTALYWYRQSLGQGPEFLIYFQGTGAADDSGLPNDRFFAVRPEGSVSTLKIQRTERGDSAVYLCASSRLRTGNYGYTFGSGTRLTVV.